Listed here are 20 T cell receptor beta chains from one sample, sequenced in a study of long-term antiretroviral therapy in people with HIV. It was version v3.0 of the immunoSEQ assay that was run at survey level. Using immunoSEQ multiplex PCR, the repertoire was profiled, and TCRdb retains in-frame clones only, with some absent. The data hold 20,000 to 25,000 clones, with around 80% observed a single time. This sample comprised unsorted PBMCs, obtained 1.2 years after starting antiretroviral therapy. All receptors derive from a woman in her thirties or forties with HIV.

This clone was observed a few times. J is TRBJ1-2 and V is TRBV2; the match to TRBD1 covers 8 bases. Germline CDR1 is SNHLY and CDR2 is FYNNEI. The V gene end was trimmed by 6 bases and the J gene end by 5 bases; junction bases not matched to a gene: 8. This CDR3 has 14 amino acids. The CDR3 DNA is TGTGCCAGCAGGGCCACAGGGGGGGGTTATGGCTACACCTTC. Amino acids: CASRATGGGYGYTF.

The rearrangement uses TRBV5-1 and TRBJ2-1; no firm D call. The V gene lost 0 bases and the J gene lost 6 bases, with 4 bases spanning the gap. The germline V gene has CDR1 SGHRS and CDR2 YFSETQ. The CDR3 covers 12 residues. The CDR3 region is CASSLGVNEQFF. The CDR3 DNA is TGCGCCAGCAGCTTGGGCGTCAATGAGCAGTTCTTC.

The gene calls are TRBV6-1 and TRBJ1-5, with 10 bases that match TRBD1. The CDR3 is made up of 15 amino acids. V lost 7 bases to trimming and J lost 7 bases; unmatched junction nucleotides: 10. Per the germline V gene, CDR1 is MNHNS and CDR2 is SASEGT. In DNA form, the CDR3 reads TGTGCCAGCAATAGGGACAGGGGAGGGATGCAGCCCCAGCATTTT. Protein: CASNRDRGGMQPQHF.

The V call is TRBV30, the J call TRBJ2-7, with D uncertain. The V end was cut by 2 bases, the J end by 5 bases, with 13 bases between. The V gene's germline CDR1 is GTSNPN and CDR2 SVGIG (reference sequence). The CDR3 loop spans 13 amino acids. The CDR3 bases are TGTGCCTGGAGTAGTAGGGTCGGAGACGAGCAGTACTTC. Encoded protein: CAWSSRVGDEQYF.

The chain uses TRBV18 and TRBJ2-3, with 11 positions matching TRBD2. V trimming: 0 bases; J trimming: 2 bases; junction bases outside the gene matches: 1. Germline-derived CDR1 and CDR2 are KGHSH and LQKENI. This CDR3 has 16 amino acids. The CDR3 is CASSPPTSGITDTQYF. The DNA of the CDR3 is TGTGCCAGCTCACCACCGACTAGCGGGATCACAGATACGCAGTATTTT.

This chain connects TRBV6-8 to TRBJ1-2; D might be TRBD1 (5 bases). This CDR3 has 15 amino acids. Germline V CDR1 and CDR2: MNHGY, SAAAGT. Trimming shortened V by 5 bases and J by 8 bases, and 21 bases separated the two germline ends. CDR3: CASSPHQGEREGYTF. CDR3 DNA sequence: TGTGCCAGCAGTCCCCACCAGGGTGAACGGGAGGGCTACACCTTC.

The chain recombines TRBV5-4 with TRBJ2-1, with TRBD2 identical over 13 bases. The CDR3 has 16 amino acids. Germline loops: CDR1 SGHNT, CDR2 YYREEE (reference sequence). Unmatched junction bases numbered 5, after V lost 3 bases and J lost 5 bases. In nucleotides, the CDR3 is TGTGCCAGCAGCTCCAGACTAGCGGGGGGCCACAATGAGCAGTTCTTC. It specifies CASSSRLAGGHNEQFF.

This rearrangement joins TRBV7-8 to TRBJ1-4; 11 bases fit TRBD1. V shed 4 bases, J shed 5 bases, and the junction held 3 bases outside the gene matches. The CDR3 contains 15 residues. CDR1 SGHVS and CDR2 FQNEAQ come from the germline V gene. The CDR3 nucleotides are TGTGCCAGCAGCTCCGGACAGGGGGCGAATGAAAAACTGTTTTTT. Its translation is CASSSGQGANEKLFF.

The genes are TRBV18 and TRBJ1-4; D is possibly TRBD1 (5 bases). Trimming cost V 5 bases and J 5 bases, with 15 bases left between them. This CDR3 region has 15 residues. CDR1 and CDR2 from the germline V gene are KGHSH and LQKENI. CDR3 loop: CASSDVAGGNEKLFF. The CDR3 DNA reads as TGTGCCAGCTCAGACGTCGCTGGGGGGAATGAAAAACTGTTTTTT.

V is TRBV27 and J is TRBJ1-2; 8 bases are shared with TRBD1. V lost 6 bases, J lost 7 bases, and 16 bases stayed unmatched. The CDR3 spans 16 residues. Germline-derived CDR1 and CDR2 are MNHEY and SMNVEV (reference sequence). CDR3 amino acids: CASRPLTGGSGFGYTF. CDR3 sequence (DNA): TGTGCCAGCAGGCCCCTTACAGGGGGATCGGGGTTTGGCTACACCTTC.

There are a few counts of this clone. CDR3 region: CARSNRQGDSGNTIYF. In DNA, the CDR3 is TGTGCCAGAAGCAACCGACAGGGGGACTCCGGAAACACCATATATTTT. The chain joins TRBV5-3 to TRBJ1-3; 9 nucleotides match TRBD1. TRBV5-3 is given ORF status, its function remaining uncertain. The CDR3 covers 16 residues. V shed 4 bases and J 4 bases; nucleotides not matched to a gene: 9.

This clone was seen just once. CDR3 sequence reads: CASSLGLAGAADTQYF. CDR3 in DNA: TGTGCCAGCAGCTTAGGACTAGCGGGAGCAGCAGATACGCAGTATTTT. The chain uses TRBV25-1 and TRBJ2-3, with 13 bases matching TRBD2. The CDR3 loop spans 16 amino acids. Per the germline V gene, CDR1 is MGHDK and CDR2 is SYGVNS. V lost 6 bases, J lost 4 bases, and 7 bases stayed unmatched.

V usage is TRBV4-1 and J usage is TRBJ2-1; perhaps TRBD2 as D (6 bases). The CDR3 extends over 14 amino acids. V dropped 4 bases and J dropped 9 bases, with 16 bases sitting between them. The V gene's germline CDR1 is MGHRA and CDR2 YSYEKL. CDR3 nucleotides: TGCGCCAGCAGCCTCGGGACTTCCACCCGTGAGCAGTTCTTC. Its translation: CASSLGTSTREQFF.

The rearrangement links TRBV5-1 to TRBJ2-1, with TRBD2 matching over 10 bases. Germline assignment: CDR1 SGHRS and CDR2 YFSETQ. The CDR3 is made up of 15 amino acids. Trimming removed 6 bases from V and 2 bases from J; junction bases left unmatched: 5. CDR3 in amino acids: CASTPSGRTYNEQFF. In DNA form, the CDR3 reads TGCGCCAGCACCCCTAGCGGGAGAACCTACAATGAGCAGTTCTTC.

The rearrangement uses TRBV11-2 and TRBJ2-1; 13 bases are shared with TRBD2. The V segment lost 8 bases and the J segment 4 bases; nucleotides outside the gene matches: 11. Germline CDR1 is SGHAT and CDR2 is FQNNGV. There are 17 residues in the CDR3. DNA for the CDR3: TGTGCCAGCGCCCAGGGGACTAGCGGGATTGGGTACAATGAGCAGTTCTTC. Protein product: CASAQGTSGIGYNEQFF.

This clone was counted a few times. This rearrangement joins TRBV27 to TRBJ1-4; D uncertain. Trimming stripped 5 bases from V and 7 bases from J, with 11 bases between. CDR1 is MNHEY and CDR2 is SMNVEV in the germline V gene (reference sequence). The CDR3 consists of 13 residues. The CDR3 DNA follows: TGTGCCAGCAGTATTAACGGTGTTGAAAAACTGTTTTTT. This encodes CASSINGVEKLFF.

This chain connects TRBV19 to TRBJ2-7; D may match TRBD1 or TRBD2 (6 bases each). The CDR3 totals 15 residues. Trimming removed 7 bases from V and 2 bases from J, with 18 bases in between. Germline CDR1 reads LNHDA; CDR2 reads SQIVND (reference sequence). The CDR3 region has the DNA TGTGCCAGTACCCGAACGGGGGACAATACCTACGAGCAGTACTTC. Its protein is CASTRTGDNTYEQYF.

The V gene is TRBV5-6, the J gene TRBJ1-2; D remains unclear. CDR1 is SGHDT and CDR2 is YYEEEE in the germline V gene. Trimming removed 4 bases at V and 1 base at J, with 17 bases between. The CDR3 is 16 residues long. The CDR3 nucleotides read TGTGCCAGCAGCCCGCGAACGGCTTGGGGTAACTATGGCTACACCTTC. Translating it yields CASSPRTAWGNYGYTF.

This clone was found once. The DNA of the CDR3 is TGTGCCAGCAGCTTCTCCGGGGGCGCAGATACGCAGTATTTT. It codes for CASSFSGGADTQYF. The rearrangement links TRBV7-2 to TRBJ2-3; the D call may be TRBD1 or TRBD2 (6 bases each). The CDR3 is made up of 14 amino acids. V shed 3 bases and J shed 4 bases, with 11 bases lying between them. Looked up from germline, CDR1 is SGHTA and CDR2 is FQGNSA.

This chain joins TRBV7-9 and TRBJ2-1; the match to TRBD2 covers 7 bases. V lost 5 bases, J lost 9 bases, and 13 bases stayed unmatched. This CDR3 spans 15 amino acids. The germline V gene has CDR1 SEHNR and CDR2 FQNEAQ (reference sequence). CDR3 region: CASSRVGGGPGEQFF. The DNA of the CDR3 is TGTGCCAGCAGCCGGGTGGGGGGAGGGCCGGGTGAGCAGTTCTTC.